One sample yielded the 20 T cell receptor beta chains listed below, sequenced in a study of blood T cell repertoires in COVID-19. TCRdb keeps only in-frame clones here, not all; method: immunoSEQ multiplex PCR. The table has under 300,000 clones, 75% to 90% seen once; the top ten hold approximately 5%. The sample taken for sequencing was peripheral blood. These receptors all stem from a woman in her thirties or forties who had recovered from COVID-19.

The V call is TRBV18, the J call TRBJ2-5, with TRBD1 matching 8 bases. Germline V gene data show CDR1 as KGHSH and CDR2 as LQKENI. The CDR3 extends over 14 amino acids. The ends lost 4 bases at V and 2 bases at J; junction bases unmatched: 3. This CDR3 is CASSRGTGQETQYF. The CDR3 bases are TGTGCCAGCTCACGGGGGACAGGTCAAGAGACCCAGTACTTC.

The rearrangement links TRBV19 to TRBJ1-5; D perhaps matches TRBD1 (5 bases). The CDR3 contains 13 residues. Per the germline V gene, CDR1 is LNHDA and CDR2 is SQIVND (reference sequence). The ends were cut back, 10 bases at V and 0 bases at J, with 10 bases in the middle. In nucleotides, the CDR3 is TGTGCCACCGGGGGGTTTAGCAATCAGCCCCAGCATTTT. Protein sequence: CATGGFSNQPQHF.

The genes are TRBV7-2 and TRBJ2-3; 7 bases match TRBD2. The CDR3 sequence is 16 residues long. After removal of 1 base from V and 4 bases from J, the junction contained 8 bases not matched to a gene. The germline CDR1 and CDR2 sequences are SGHTA and FQGNSA. CDR3 nucleotide sequence: TGTGCCAGCAGCTTAGAGGTGGCGGGAGTTGCAGATACGCAGTATTTT. This gives the protein CASSLEVAGVADTQYF.

Notes on this clone: A read error may produce the germline difference seen at one junction end. This chain joins TRBV12-3 or TRBV12-4 and TRBJ1-1, with TRBD1 as a possible D gene (6 bases). The CDR3 is 12 residues long. CDR3 sequence (DNA): TGTGCCAGCAGTCGGATCAGGGGTTTGACCCTTTTT. As protein: CASSRIRGLTLF.

A word on this clone: As the CDR3 is not closed by the conserved phenylalanine or tryptophan, this likely results from a read error. The DNA is left out, because the CDR3 cannot be placed on it with certainty; the CDR3 is given as TCRdb lists it. The CDR3 here is CASGLPRRAVGV. The chain uses TRBV12-5 and TRBJ1-2. Germline V gene lookup returns CDR1 LGHNT and CDR2 FRNRAP. Both ends counted, the CDR3 spans 12 residues.

The V call is TRBV6-1, the J call TRBJ2-1; 7 bases map to TRBD1. CDR3 size: 14 residues. Germline trimming cut 3 bases from V and 8 bases from J; bases unmatched to any gene: 7. Germline CDR1 and CDR2: MNHNS and SASEGT. This CDR3 is CASSDLQGVDEQFF. The DNA for the CDR3 is TGTGCCAGCAGTGACCTTCAGGGGGTGGATGAGCAGTTCTTC.

This chain connects TRBV7-9 to TRBJ1-4, with 7 bases lining up with TRBD1. J lost 0 bases, V lost 3 bases, and 4 bases had no gene match. Per germline, CDR1 SEHNR and CDR2 FQNEAQ (reference sequence). This CDR3 contains 16 residues. The CDR3 protein is CASSLAGTATNEKLFF. Written as DNA, the CDR3 is TGTGCCAGCAGCTTGGCCGGGACAGCAACTAATGAAAAACTGTTTTTT.

This clone was found once. V is TRBV4-3 and J is TRBJ2-1; TRBD2 agrees at 10 bases. Losses at the gene ends were 3 bases for V and 8 bases for J; bases not matched to a gene: 13. Germline CDR1 reads LGHNA; CDR2 reads YSLEER. The CDR3 spans 17 residues. CDR3 sequence: CASSQVPGLARSDEQFF. The CDR3 nucleotides read TGCGCCAGCAGCCAGGTCCCGGGACTAGCGAGGTCCGATGAGCAGTTCTTC.

J is TRBJ1-2 and V is TRBV30, with D perhaps matching TRBD1 (6 bases). This CDR3 region has 17 residues. V was pared by 1 base and J by 3 bases, with 21 bases between. Germline CDR1 is GTSNPN and CDR2 is SVGIG (reference sequence). CDR3 in DNA: TGTGCCTGGAGTGAAACGCGGTTGGGGGCGCGTGACTATGGCTACACCTTC. The encoded protein is CAWSETRLGARDYGYTF.

The rearrangement joins TRBV3-1 (or the pseudogene TRBV3-2) to TRBJ1-5; possible D gene TRBD1, 6 bases. This CDR3 comprises 17 residues. V was trimmed by 1 base and J by 6 bases, leaving 19 bases between them. Looked up from germline, CDR1 is LGHDT and CDR2 is YNNKEL (reference sequence). CDR3 nucleotide sequence: TGTGCCAGCAGCCAAGTCGCCCCCCAGGGGCACGGTCAGCCCCAGCATTTT. It is translated as CASSQVAPQGHGQPQHF.

The genes are TRBV29-1 and TRBJ1-1; 7 bases are shared with TRBD1. The CDR3 totals 14 residues. Per the germline V gene, CDR1 is SQVTM and CDR2 is ANQGSEA. The V and J ends lost 5 bases and 1 base, in that order; junction bases with no gene match: 7. The CDR3 spells CSVRGQKRNTEAFF. The CDR3 DNA follows: TGCAGCGTTAGGGGACAGAAAAGGAACACTGAAGCTTTCTTT. Full variable domain (outside the CDR3, taken from reference TRBV29-1 and TRBJ1-1): SAVISQKPSRDICQRGTSLTIQCQVDSQVTMMFWYRQQPGQSLTLIATANQGSEATYESGFVIDKFPISRPNLTFSTLTVSNMSPEDSSIYLCSVRGQKRNTEAFFGQGTRLTVV.

The chain links TRBV2 to TRBJ2-1; 7 bases fit TRBD1. CDR1 and CDR2 from the germline V gene are SNHLY and FYNNEI. Trimming cost V 6 bases and J 5 bases; bases outside gene matches: 10. The CDR3 has 15 amino acids. The CDR3, as DNA: TGTGCCAGCAGGGAGAGACAGGGCGTCCACAATGAGCAGTTCTTC. This sequence encodes CASRERQGVHNEQFF.

The V and J genes are TRBV5-5 and TRBJ1-2; no clear D gene. The ends were cut back, 0 bases at V and 7 bases at J, with 13 bases in the middle. Germline lookup yields CDR1 SGHKS and CDR2 YYEKEE (reference sequence). The CDR3 extends over 14 amino acids. In nucleotides, the CDR3 is TGTGCCAGCAGCTTGGGGACTGCCTGGGGTGGCTACACCTTC. This gives the protein CASSLGTAWGGYTF.

The J gene is TRBJ1-6, the V gene TRBV27; D gene ambiguous. This CDR3 has 14 amino acids. The V end was cut by 5 bases, the J end by 1 base, with 6 bases between. Germline-derived CDR1 and CDR2 are MNHEY and SMNVEV (reference sequence). CDR3 sequence: CASSEGSYNSPLHF. The CDR3 nucleotides read TGTGCCAGCAGTGAGGGATCCTATAATTCACCCCTCCACTTT.

This chain joins TRBV11-2 and TRBJ2-2, with 8 bases that match TRBD2. V trimming: 6 bases; J trimming: 7 bases; junction bases outside the gene matches: 19. This CDR3 contains 18 residues. CDR1 and CDR2 (germline): SGHAT, FQNNGV. The CDR3 DNA reads as TGTGCCAGCAGAAAATGGGGCGGGAGGCTCCCCTTGGTCGGGGAGCTGTTTTTT. Residues: CASRKWGGRLPLVGELFF. The whole variable domain, remainder taken from reference TRBV11-2 and TRBJ2-2, is EAGVAQSPRYKIIEKRQSVAFWCNPISGHATLYWYQQILGQGPKLLIQFQNNGVVDDSQLPKDRFSAERLKGVDSTLKIQPAKLEDSAVYLCASRKWGGRLPLVGELFFGEGSRLTVL.

J is TRBJ2-1 and V is TRBV5-4; 8 bases agree with TRBD2. From germline, CDR1 is SGHNT and CDR2 YYREEE (reference sequence). V trimming: 3 bases; J trimming: 11 bases; junction bases outside the gene matches: 4. This CDR3 comprises 12 residues. This chain's CDR3 is CASSSRLAQQFF. CDR3 bases: TGTGCCAGCAGCTCGAGACTAGCGCAGCAGTTCTTC. Together with reference TRBV5-4 and TRBJ2-1, the CDR3 gives the full variable domain: ETGVTQSPTHLIKTRGQQVTLRCSSQSGHNTVSWYQQALGQGPQFIFQYYREEENGRGNFPPRFSGLQFPNYSSELNVNALELDDSALYLCASSSRLAQQFFGPGTRLTVL.

V and J are TRBV6-6 and TRBJ1-6; D unresolved. Germline V gives CDR1 MNHNY, CDR2 SVGAGI (reference sequence). The CDR3 runs 15 residues. V dropped 6 bases and J dropped 0 bases, with 9 bases sitting between them. The CDR3, as DNA: TGTGCCAGCAGCCAACAGAGCTCCTATAATTCACCCCTCCACTTT. This gives the protein CASSQQSSYNSPLHF.

The chain uses TRBV9 and TRBJ2-1, with TRBD1 as a possible D gene (6 bases). This CDR3 is 16 amino acids long. V lost 0 bases and J 5 bases, leaving 15 bases between the germline ends. Germline V gene data show CDR1 as SGDLS and CDR2 as YYNGEE. CDR3 protein: CASSVVGQTGHNEQFF. The CDR3 bases are TGTGCCAGCAGCGTAGTAGGGCAGACAGGACACAATGAGCAGTTCTTC.

CDR3 DNA: TGTGCCAGCAGTCCCCGCGGGGGGCCCGTAAATGAAAAACTGTTTTTT. Encoded protein: CASSPRGGPVNEKLFF. The chain couples TRBV27 to TRBJ1-4; tentatively, D is TRBD1 (6 bases). This CDR3 is built from 16 residues. CDR1 and CDR2 (germline): MNHEY, SMNVEV (reference sequence). The V gene lost 5 bases and the J gene lost 5 bases, with 18 bases spanning the gap.

The V gene is TRBV9, the J gene TRBJ2-3; 12 bases line up with TRBD2. Germline assignment: CDR1 SGDLS and CDR2 YYNGEE. Trimming cost V 3 bases and J 2 bases; bases outside gene matches: 13. The CDR3 contains 19 residues. The CDR3 coding sequence is TGTGCCAGCAGCGGGGGGACTAGCGGGTCCTCGCACCCCACAGATACGCAGTATTTT. Its protein product is CASSGGTSGSSHPTDTQYF.